This note documents a single T cell receptor (beta chain) sequence. These data belong to a study of vaccination and CD4 T cells after COVID-19. Study-wide context: Convalescent patients had positive nasal swab PCR results for SARS-CoV-2. Disease was mild in roughly 10 and severe in one. Each participant was administered two doses of a vaccine, which was either BNT162b2 or mRNA-1273.

In TCRdb, the PCR reads were re-called with MiXCR into one record per CDR3 protein. Of tens of thousands of distinct CDR3 sequences listed, around 53% are singletons. V lost 1 base and J lost 4, with 10 bases in between. The CDR3 spans 14 residues. The V gene's germline CDR1 is SNHLY and CDR2 FYNNEI. The chain carries TRBV2 and TRBJ1-1; the D is unclear. The input for sequencing was CD4+ T cells from blood, taken before SARS-CoV-2 vaccination. This TCR was recovered from a human donor who had recovered from COVID-19. The CDR3 DNA is TGTGCCAGCAGTGAAGTCGAGGGATTCACTGAAGCTTTCTTT. Translated, it gives CASSEVEGFTEAFF.